One sample yielded the 6 T cell receptor beta chains listed below, sequenced in a study of CD8+ T cells in alopecia areata. Stated treatment: oral pan-JAK inhibitor, 5-10 mg twice daily. Extraction of RNA preceded its reverse transcription into cDNA, which served as the sequencing template. Libraries were prepared by immunoSEQ multiplex PCR; TCRdb keeps only in-frame clonotypes and omits some of them. Altogether about 99,000 clones are present, 65% to 90% being singletons, with the ten largest covering around 10%. The sequencing used CD8+ T cells sorted from blood, collected at roughly week 30, from a patient treated with tofacitinib. Receptor source: a human donor with alopecia areata.

The rearrangement links TRBV14 to TRBJ1-4, with TRBD1 identical over 10 bases. CDR3 size: 17 residues. With 4 bases clipped from V and 0 bases from J, the junction kept 5 bases outside the gene matches. Germline V gene sequence: CDR1 SGHDN, CDR2 FVKESK. Here the CDR3 DNA reads TGTGCCAGCAGCCTCGACAGGGGGCCCTCAACTAATGAAAAACTGTTTTTT. Translating it yields CASSLDRGPSTNEKLFF. The complete variable domain, with remaining parts taken from reference TRBV14 and TRBJ1-4, reads EAGVTQFPSHSVIEKGQTVTLRCDPISGHDNLYWYRRVMGKEIKFLLHFVKESKQDESGMPNNRFLAERTGGTYSTLKVQPAELEDSGVYFCASSLDRGPSTNEKLFFGSGTQLSVL.

The chain carries TRBV7-9 and TRBJ1-1, with D perhaps TRBD1 (5 bases). Germline V gene lookup returns CDR1 SEHNR and CDR2 FQNEAQ (reference sequence). This CDR3 comprises 15 residues. Deletions cut 0 bases from V and 8 bases from J, with 16 bases between. The CDR3 coding sequence is TGTGCCAGCAGCTTAGCTGGAGGGGAGAGACCCGAAGCTTTCTTT. Protein sequence: CASSLAGGERPEAFF. The full variable domain, completed using reference TRBV7-9 and TRBJ1-1, is DTGVSQNPRHKITKRGQNVTFRCDPISEHNRLYWYRQTLGQGPEFLTYFQNEAQLEKSRLLSDRFSAERPKGSFSTLEIQRTEQGDSAMYLCASSLAGGERPEAFFGQGTRLTVV.

The rearrangement links TRBV7-2 to TRBJ2-7; 7 bases map to TRBD2. Germline assignment: CDR1 SGHTA and CDR2 FQGNSA. The CDR3 loop spans 15 amino acids. Germline trimming cut 6 bases from V and 0 bases from J; bases unmatched to any gene: 8. CDR3 DNA sequence: TGTGCCAGCAGTCAGCGGGGCTACGGCTCCTACGAGCAGTACTTC. This sequence encodes CASSQRGYGSYEQYF.

The chain recombines TRBV29-1 with TRBJ2-5; D could derive from TRBD1 or TRBD2 (6 bases each). Germline assignment: CDR1 SQVTM and CDR2 ANQGSEA. Trimming took 2 bases from V and 4 from J, leaving 11 bases between them. This CDR3 region has 13 residues. The CDR3 sequence: CSVELGGLETQYF. Written as DNA, the CDR3 is TGCAGCGTTGAATTAGGGGGGCTAGAGACCCAGTACTTC.

The chain uses TRBV7-7 and TRBJ2-2; D is possibly TRBD2 (6 bases). Trimming stripped 5 bases from V and 6 bases from J, with 16 bases between. CDR3 length equals 15 residues. The germline V gene has CDR1 SSHAT and CDR2 FNYEAQ (reference sequence). CDR3 nucleotide sequence: TGTGCCAGCAGCCACGGGGAGGTTTGGCCCGGGGAGCTGTTTTTT. It specifies CASSHGEVWPGELFF. Full variable domain (outside the CDR3, taken from reference TRBV7-7 and TRBJ2-2): GAGVSQSPRYKVTKRGQDVTLRCDPISSHATLYWYQQALGQGPEFLTYFNYEAQPDKSGLPSDRFSAERPEGSISTLTIQRTEQRDSAMYRCASSHGEVWPGELFFGEGSRLTVL.

This clone is a singleton in its sample. This chain connects TRBV4-1 to TRBJ2-3, with D maybe TRBD1 (5 bases). The germline V gene encodes CDR1 MGHRA and CDR2 YSYEKL. V lost 4 bases, J lost 2 bases, and 13 bases lay in between. The CDR3 loop spans 15 amino acids. The DNA for the CDR3 is TGCGCCAGCAGCCGAGGACAAACGCCCACAGATACGCAGTATTTT. Amino acids: CASSRGQTPTDTQYF.